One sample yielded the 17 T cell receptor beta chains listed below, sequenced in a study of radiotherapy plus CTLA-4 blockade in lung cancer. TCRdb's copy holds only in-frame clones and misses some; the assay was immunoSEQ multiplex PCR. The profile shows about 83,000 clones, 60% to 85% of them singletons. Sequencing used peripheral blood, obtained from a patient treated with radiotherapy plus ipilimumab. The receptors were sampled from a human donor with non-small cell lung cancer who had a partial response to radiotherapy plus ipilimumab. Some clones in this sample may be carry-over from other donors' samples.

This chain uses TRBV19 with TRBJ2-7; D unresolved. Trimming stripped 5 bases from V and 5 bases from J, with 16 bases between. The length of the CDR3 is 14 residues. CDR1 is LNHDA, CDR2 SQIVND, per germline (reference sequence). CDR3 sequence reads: CASSLRLGTNEQYF. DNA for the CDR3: TGTGCCAGTAGTCTTCGCTTGGGCACCAACGAGCAGTACTTC.

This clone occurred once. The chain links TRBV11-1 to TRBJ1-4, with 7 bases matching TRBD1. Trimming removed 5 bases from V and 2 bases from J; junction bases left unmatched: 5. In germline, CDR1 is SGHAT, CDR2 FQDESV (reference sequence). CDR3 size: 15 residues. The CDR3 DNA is TGTGCCAGCAGCGCTTCACAGGGGACTAATGAAAAACTGTTTTTT. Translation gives CASSASQGTNEKLFF.

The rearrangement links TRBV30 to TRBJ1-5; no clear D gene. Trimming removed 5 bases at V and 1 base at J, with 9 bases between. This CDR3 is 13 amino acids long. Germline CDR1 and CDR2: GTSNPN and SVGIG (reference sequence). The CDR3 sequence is CAWGTRSNQPQHF. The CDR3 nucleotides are TGTGCCTGGGGAACCAGGAGCAATCAGCCCCAGCATTTT.

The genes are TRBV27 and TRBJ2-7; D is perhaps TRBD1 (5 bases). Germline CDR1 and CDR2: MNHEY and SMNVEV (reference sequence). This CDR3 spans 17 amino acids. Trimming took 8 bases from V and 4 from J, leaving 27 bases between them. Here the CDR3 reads CASASFIGQGPLYEQYF. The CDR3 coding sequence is TGTGCCAGCGCCAGCTTTATTGGGCAGGGCCCTCTTTACGAGCAGTACTTC.

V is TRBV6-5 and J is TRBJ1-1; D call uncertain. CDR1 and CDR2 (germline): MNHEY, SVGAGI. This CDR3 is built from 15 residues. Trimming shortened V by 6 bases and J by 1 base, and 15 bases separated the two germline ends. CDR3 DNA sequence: TGTGCCAGCAGCCTCTCCCAAACGGGGAACACTGAAGCTTTCTTT. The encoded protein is CASSLSQTGNTEAFF.

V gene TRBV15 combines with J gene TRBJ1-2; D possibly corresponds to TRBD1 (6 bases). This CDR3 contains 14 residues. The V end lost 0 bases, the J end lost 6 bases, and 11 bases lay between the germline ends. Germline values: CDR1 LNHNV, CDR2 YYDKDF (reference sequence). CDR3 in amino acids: CATSRENRDHGYTF. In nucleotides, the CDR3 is TGTGCCACCAGCAGAGAAAACAGGGATCATGGCTACACCTTC.

As DNA, the CDR3 is TGTGCCAGCAGCCTGACAGGGGGTAGTGATGAGCAGTTCTTC. Its protein product is CASSLTGGSDEQFF. The chain couples TRBV7-3 to TRBJ2-1; 9 bases line up with TRBD1. V gave up 5 bases and J gave up 8 bases; unmatched junction bases: 7. From germline, CDR1 is SGHTA and CDR2 FQGTGA. The CDR3 is made up of 14 amino acids.

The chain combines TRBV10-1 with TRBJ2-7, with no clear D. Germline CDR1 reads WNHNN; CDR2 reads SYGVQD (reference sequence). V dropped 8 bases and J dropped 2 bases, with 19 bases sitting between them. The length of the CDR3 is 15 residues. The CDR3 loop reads CASPCRGLRTYEQYF. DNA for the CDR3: TGCGCCAGCCCATGCAGAGGCCTCCGAACCTACGAGCAGTACTTC.

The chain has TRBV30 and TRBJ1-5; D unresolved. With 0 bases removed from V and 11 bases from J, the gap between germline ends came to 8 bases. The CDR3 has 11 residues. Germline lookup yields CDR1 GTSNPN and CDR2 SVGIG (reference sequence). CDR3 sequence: CAWSVSGTQHF. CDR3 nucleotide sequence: TGTGCCTGGAGTGTTTCGGGTACCCAGCATTTT.

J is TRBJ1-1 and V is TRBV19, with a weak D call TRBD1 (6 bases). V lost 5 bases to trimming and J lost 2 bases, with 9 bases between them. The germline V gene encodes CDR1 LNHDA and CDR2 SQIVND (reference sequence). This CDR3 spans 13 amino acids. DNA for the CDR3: TGTGCCAGTAGTGAGGGGGTTAACACTGAAGCTTTCTTT. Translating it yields CASSEGVNTEAFF.

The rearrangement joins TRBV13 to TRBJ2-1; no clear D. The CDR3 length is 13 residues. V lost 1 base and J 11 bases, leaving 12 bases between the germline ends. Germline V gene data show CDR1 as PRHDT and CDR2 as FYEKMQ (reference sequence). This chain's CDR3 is CASSLAVYPKQFF. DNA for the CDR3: TGTGCCAGCAGCTTAGCAGTTTACCCGAAGCAGTTCTTC.

Written as DNA, the CDR3 is TGTGCCAGCAGGAATCGGCAAGGAGATAACTATGGCTACACCTTC. This encodes CASRNRQGDNYGYTF. The V gene is TRBV27, the J gene TRBJ1-2, with D hard to call. Germline lookup yields CDR1 MNHEY and CDR2 SMNVEV (reference sequence). This CDR3 is 15 amino acids long. V lost 6 bases, J lost 1 base, and 15 bases lay in between.

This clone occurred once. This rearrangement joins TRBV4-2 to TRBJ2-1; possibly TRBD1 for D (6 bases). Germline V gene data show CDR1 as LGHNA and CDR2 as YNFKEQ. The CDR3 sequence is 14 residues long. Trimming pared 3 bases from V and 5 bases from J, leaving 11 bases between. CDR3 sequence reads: CASSQSEGDNEQFF. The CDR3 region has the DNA TGTGCCAGCAGCCAGAGTGAGGGGGACAATGAGCAGTTCTTC.

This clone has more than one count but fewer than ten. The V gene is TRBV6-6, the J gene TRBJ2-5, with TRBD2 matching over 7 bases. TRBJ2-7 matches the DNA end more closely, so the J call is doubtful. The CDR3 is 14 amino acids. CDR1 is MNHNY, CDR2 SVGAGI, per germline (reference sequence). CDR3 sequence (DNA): TGTGCCAGCAGTCTGCTGGGGGGGACCTACGAGCAGTACTTC. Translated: CASSLLGGTYEQYF.

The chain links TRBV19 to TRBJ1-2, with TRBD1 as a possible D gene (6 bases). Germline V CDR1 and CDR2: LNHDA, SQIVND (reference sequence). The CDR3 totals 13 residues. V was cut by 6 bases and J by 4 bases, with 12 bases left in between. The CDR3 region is CASSPGDGYGYTF. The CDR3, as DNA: TGTGCCAGTAGCCCAGGGGACGGCTATGGCTACACCTTC.

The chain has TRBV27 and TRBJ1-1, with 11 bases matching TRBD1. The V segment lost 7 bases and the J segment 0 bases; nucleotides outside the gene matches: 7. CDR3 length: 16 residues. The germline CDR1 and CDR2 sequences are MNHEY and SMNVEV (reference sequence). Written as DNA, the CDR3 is TGTGCCAGCACTCGGACAGGGGGCTTATTGAACACTGAAGCTTTCTTT. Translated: CASTRTGGLLNTEAFF.

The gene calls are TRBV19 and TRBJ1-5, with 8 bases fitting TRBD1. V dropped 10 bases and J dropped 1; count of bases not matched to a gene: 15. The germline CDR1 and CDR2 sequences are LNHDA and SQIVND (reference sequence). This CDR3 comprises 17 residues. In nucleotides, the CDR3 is TGTGCCACCGCTCGGGCAGACAGGGGAGTAAGCAATCAGCCCCAGCATTTT. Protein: CATARADRGVSNQPQHF.